This T cell receptor beta chain was identified in a study of blood T cell repertoires in COVID-19. Study details: Sites in the United States, Italy and Spain provided acute and convalescent COVID-19 samples. Nucleic acid was either cDNA or gDNA, and it came from T cells, B-cell-depleted T cells, or PBMCs.

The V end was cut by 2 bases, the J end by 8 bases, with 10 bases between. The CDR3 is 13 amino acids. Germline lookup yields CDR1 MGHRA and CDR2 YSYEKL. How the authors handled the data: For nucleated cells, counts were estimated from reference gene primer amplification. The repertoire was sequenced with immunoSEQ multiplex PCR; TCRdb's copy has only in-frame clones and lacks some. The V and J calls and the clone size are those of that table, but D and trimming were determined from the DNA. The sample carries 150,000 or so clones, approximately 90% recorded once. The sequence was collected from a human donor in a cohort sampled during active COVID-19. The rearrangement links TRBV4-1 to TRBJ2-1; D is ambiguous. Sequenced material: peripheral blood. CDR3 sequence: CASSQSATDEQFF. As DNA, the CDR3 is TGCGCCAGCAGCCAATCTGCTACTGATGAGCAGTTCTTC.